The T cell receptor (beta chain) described here comes from a study of early T cells in non-severe SARS-CoV-2 infection. Study-wide context: Sequencing of unsorted whole blood was done on bulk RNA, leaving chains unpaired. Study outcomes and limitations: Private and CD4 specificities were missed by VDJdb matching, which favored anti-spike CD8 responses.

Trimming pared 4 bases from V and 4 bases from J, leaving 26 bases between. There are 18 residues in the CDR3. Germline assignment: CDR1 SGHDT and CDR2 YYEEEE. This clonotype was picked up many times. Its specificity is not known. The TCR library protocol attached unique molecular identifiers to the individual cDNA molecules. TCRdb analysed the 5' RACE reads with MiXCR anew, one entry per CDR3 protein. The sample has roughly 64,000 distinct CDR3 sequences; approximately 10% are singletons. This rearrangement joins TRBV5-6 to TRBJ1-1; TRBD1 might be the D (5 bases). The receptor comes from an adult who was a healthcare worker with PCR-confirmed SARS-CoV-2 infection or an uninfected control (not recorded which). This material consisted of whole blood, taken at baseline. CDR3 amino acids: CASSPPAWRGRDTTEAFF. The CDR3 DNA reads as TGTGCCAGCAGCCCACCAGCCTGGAGGGGCAGGGATACCACTGAAGCTTTCTTT. Full variable domain (rest looked up from reference TRBV5-6 and TRBJ1-1): DAGVTQSPTHLIKTRGQQVTLRCSPKSGHDTVSWYQQALGQGPQFIFQYYEEEERQRGNFPDRFSGHQFPNYSSELNVNALLLGDSALYLCASSPPAWRGRDTTEAFFGQGTRLTVV.